A selection of T cell receptor beta chains follows, all from one sample in a study of OX40 agonist ivuxolimab in advanced cancers. Assay used: immunoSEQ multiplex PCR; TCRdb lists only in-frame clones, some missing. This table has 70,000 to 80,000 clones, approximately 90% appearing once. The specimen comprised CD4+ or CD8+ T cells sorted from blood, sampled in a trial of the OX40 agonist ivuxolimab. All receptors come from an adult with an advanced solid tumor such as melanoma, head and neck, liver or kidney cancer. Each CDR3 is given with its conserved first and last residue. The order of the fields is D gene, J gene, V gene, clone size, CDR3 DNA, CDR3 protein. The D gene is left open where the match is weak. Only part of the rows carry a size: once, few, many, or a class if the clone is expanded.

NA TRBJ1-1 TRBV4-2 NA TGTGCCAGCAGCCAAGTCTTACCAAACACTGAAGCTTTCTTT CASSQVLPNTEAFF
NA TRBJ1-2 TRBV19 NA TGTGCCAGTAGTATAGTATATTCGGAGCTTGGCTACACCTTC CASSIVYSELGYTF
NA TRBJ2-7 TRBV9 NA TGTGCCAGCAGCCCCAGTCATGAACGGGGAGCGACCTACGAGCAGTACTTC CASSPSHERGATYEQYF
TRBD1 TRBJ1-3 TRBV19 once TGTGCCAGTAGCGATATACAGGGGTTCTCTGGAAACACCATATATTTT CASSDIQGFSGNTIYF
TRBD1 TRBJ2-5 TRBV6-1 NA TGTGCCAGCAGACGGACAGGTCAAGAGACCCAGTACTTC CASRRTGQETQYF
TRBD1 TRBJ1-2 TRBV27 NA TGTGCCAGCAACACAGGGGGCTCCGGCTATGGCTACACCTTC CASNTGGSGYGYTF
NA TRBJ2-5 TRBV9 NA TGTGCCAGCAGCGTTGGTCTCCGGGGCAGCCAAGAGACCCAGTACTTC CASSVGLRGSQETQYF
TRBD1 TRBJ1-5 TRBV2 NA TGTGCCAGCAGGCGGGACAGGAGTTATAGCAATCAGCCCCAGCATTTT CASRRDRSYSNQPQHF
NA TRBJ2-7 TRBV7-2 NA TGTGCCAGCAGCTTAGCCACCTACGAGCAGTACTTC CASSLATYEQYF
TRBD2 TRBJ2-5 TRBV11-2 NA TGTGCCAGCAGCTTATTGGCGGGAGTCTACCAAGAGACCCAGTACTTC CASSLLAGVYQETQYF
NA TRBJ1-2 TRBV11-2 NA TGTGCCAGCAGCTTGACTGTTGATGGCTACACCTTC CASSLTVDGYTF
NA TRBJ2-3 TRBV10-3 NA TGTGCCATCAGTGTAGGCGGTAGGGAGCCCACAGATACGCAGTATTTT CAISVGGREPTDTQYF
TRBD1 TRBJ2-3 TRBV10-3 NA TGTGCCATCGGGCTGGGGACAGGGTCGGGAGCAGATACGCAGTATTTT CAIGLGTGSGADTQYF
NA TRBJ2-1 TRBV6-5 NA TGTGCCAGCAGCCCGGAGAGTTTAGGACACAATGAGCAGTTCTTC CASSPESLGHNEQFF
NA TRBJ2-3 TRBV7-9 NA TGTGCCCTTAGCCAAGGGGCGCAACTGGGAACAGATACGCAGTATTTT CALSQGAQLGTDTQYF
NA TRBJ2-4 TRBV14 NA TGTGCCAGCAGCCAAGATATTTCAGGGGACATTCAGTACTTC CASSQDISGDIQYF
TRBD1 TRBJ1-2 TRBV19 NA TGTGCCAGTAGTGACAGGGGAAACTATGGCTACACCTTC CASSDRGNYGYTF
NA TRBJ2-2 TRBV10-1 few TGCGCCAGCAGTGCCGGGACCGAGGGCACCGGGGAGCTGTTTTTT CASSAGTEGTGELFF
NA TRBJ2-5 TRBV27 NA TGTGCCAGCAGGCGAACAATCAGGGGCGCGTCAAGGACCCAGTACTTC CASRRTIRGASRTQYF
TRBD2 TRBJ2-1 TRBV6-1 NA TGTGCCAGCAGTGAAATTGGCGGGAGTTACAATGAGCAGTTCTTC CASSEIGGSYNEQFF
NA TRBJ2-5 TRBV6-5 NA TGTGCCAGCAGTTACGGAAGGGGCGGACAAGAGACCCAGTACTTC CASSYGRGGQETQYF
NA TRBJ1-2 TRBV9 NA TGTGCCAGCAGCGTGCAAGGAGCATTTAACTATGGCTACACCTTC CASSVQGAFNYGYTF
NA TRBJ1-2 TRBV11-3 NA TGTGCCAGCAGCTTAGATCGTAGCGGAGACTATGGCTACACCTTC CASSLDRSGDYGYTF
TRBD2 TRBJ2-7 TRBV10-3 once TGTGCCATCAGTGAGTCGAGTAGCGGGAACCGCTACGAGCAGTACTTC CAISESSSGNRYEQYF
NA TRBJ1-2 TRBV25-1 NA TGTGCCAGCAGTGATTTTAATATGGGCGGCTATGGCTACACCTTC CASSDFNMGGYGYTF
NA TRBJ1-4 TRBV5-1 NA TGCGCCAGCAGCTTGGGCCCGGGTTCGCGGGAAAAACTGTTTTTT CASSLGPGSREKLFF
NA TRBJ1-3 TRBV7-9 NA TGTGCCAGCAGACTTACCGGGAACACCATATATTTT CASRLTGNTIYF
NA TRBJ2-7 TRBV5-6 NA TGTGCCAGCAGATTGTGGGGACGACGTTCCTACGAGCAGTACTTC CASRLWGRRSYEQYF
NA TRBJ2-1 TRBV11-3 NA TGTGCCAGCAGCTTAGACAGGGTTGACAATGAGCAGTTCTTC CASSLDRVDNEQFF
TRBD1 TRBJ2-3 TRBV4-3 NA TGCGCCAGCAGCCCCCTCGGCGCAGGGGGTGATACGCAGTATTTT CASSPLGAGGDTQYF
TRBD1 TRBJ2-7 TRBV11-3 NA TGTGCCAGCACCGCCGGACAGGGCGCGTACGAGCAGTACTTC CASTAGQGAYEQYF
TRBD2 TRBJ2-2 TRBV5-1 NA TGCGCCAGCAGCCCACTTGCGGGAGGTGCTGGGGAGCTGTTTTTT CASSPLAGGAGELFF
NA TRBJ1-4 TRBV19 NA TGTGCCAGTAGTGTCCGGGCCACGGAAAATGAAAAACTGTTTTTT CASSVRATENEKLFF
TRBD2 TRBJ2-1 TRBV9 NA TGTGCCAGCAGCGTAGTCGGACTAGCGACAAACAATGAGCAGTTCTTC CASSVVGLATNNEQFF
NA TRBJ1-1 TRBV15 NA TGTGCCACCAGCAGAGTTTCTGAAGCTTTCTTT CATSRVSEAFF
NA TRBJ1-2 TRBV5-4 NA TGTGCCAGCCAACCCGAGCAGGCGATCAACTATGGCTACACCTTC CASQPEQAINYGYTF
TRBD2 TRBJ2-4 TRBV25-1 once TGTGCCAGCAGTCCCCCGGGGGGAGACTTTACTGGAAACATTCAGTACTTC CASSPPGGDFTGNIQYF
NA TRBJ2-2 TRBV5-4 NA TGTGCCAGCAGCTTGGCGAACACCGGGGAGCTGTTTTTT CASSLANTGELFF
NA TRBJ1-1 TRBV30 NA TGTGCCTTAATGGGTGCCCCAGGGACTGAAGCTTTCTTT CALMGAPGTEAFF
NA TRBJ2-7 TRBV15 NA TGTGCCACCAGCATATCGGGAGACTCCTACGAGCAGTACTTC CATSISGDSYEQYF
NA TRBJ2-7 TRBV6-1 NA TGTGCCAGCAGTGCGTACAGGGAGCAGTACTTC CASSAYREQYF
NA TRBJ2-7 TRBV5-1 NA TGCGCCAGCAGCTTGTCATCCTACGAGCAGTACTTC CASSLSSYEQYF
NA TRBJ2-5 TRBV2 NA TGTGCCAGCAGTGCTAGGACAGCCCAAGAGACCCAGTACTTC CASSARTAQETQYF
TRBD1 TRBJ1-2 TRBV11-3 NA TGTGCCAGCAGGCGAACAGGGGCCGATGGCTACACCTTC CASRRTGADGYTF
TRBD1 TRBJ2-1 TRBV27 NA TGTGCCAGCAGTTTGAGGGGCGACAGGGGCGGGGATGAGCAGTTCTTC CASSLRGDRGGDEQFF
NA TRBJ2-3 TRBV5-1 NA TGCGCCAGCAGCTTGGTTCTGCGGGTGGGCCGGGACACAGATACGCAGTATTTT CASSLVLRVGRDTDTQYF
TRBD1 TRBJ1-6 TRBV6-5 NA TGTGCCAGCAGTTACGAGTCGGGACAGGTCAATTCACCCCTCCACTTT CASSYESGQVNSPLHF
NA TRBJ2-7 TRBV18 NA TGTGCCAGCTCACCGGGGACGGGATCCACCTACGAGCAGTACTTC CASSPGTGSTYEQYF
NA TRBJ2-2 TRBV19 NA TGTGCCAGTAGTACAGGACTGCGGGAGCTGTTTTTT CASSTGLRELFF
TRBD2 TRBJ2-7 TRBV7-2 NA TGTGCCAGCAGCTTACCGAGCGGGAGGGCAACCTACGAGCAGTACTTC CASSLPSGRATYEQYF
NA TRBJ1-3 TRBV6-5 NA TGTGCCAGCAGTTATTTCGACACCATATATTTT CASSYFDTIYF
TRBD2 TRBJ2-5 TRBV18 NA TGTGCCAGCTCACTAGCGGGAGGGTACCAAGAGACCCAGTACTTC CASSLAGGYQETQYF
TRBD1 TRBJ1-5 TRBV10-3 NA TGTGCCATCAGCCCCCAGGGGGAGAGTCAGCCCCAGCATTTT CAISPQGESQPQHF